The clone carrying this TCR beta chain was counted a few times. Antigen specificity is unknown. This record belongs to a study of T cell repertoires in cytomegalovirus infection. Study in general: It can be stated that public TCR beta signatures indicated CMV infection as well as a matching HLA type. General observations from the study: The ex vivo response was dominated by HLA-C-restricted CMV-specific TCR beta clonotypes. Summed frequency of public TCR beta families distinguished CMV carriers with the relevant HLA.

The germline V gene encodes CDR1 LNHDA and CDR2 SQIVND (reference sequence). The germline V and J ends were trimmed by 6 bases and 0 bases, with 9 bases remaining between them. This CDR3 region has 14 residues. From the reads, TCRdb called clonotypes with MiXCR, one entry per CDR3 protein. The sample carries around 740,000 distinct CDR3 sequences, about a third recorded once. The rearrangement links TRBV19 to TRBJ1-3; the D is unclear. The origin of this receptor is a human donor in good health (CMV status not recorded). Some clones in this sample may be carry-over from other donors' samples. The sequenced sample was PBMCs. CDR3 sequence: CASSYVDSGNTIYF. The DNA of the CDR3 is TGTGCCAGTAGCTACGTGGACTCTGGAAACACCATATATTTT. Filled out from reference TRBV19 and TRBJ1-3, the complete variable domain reads DGGITQSPKYLFRKEGQNVTLSCEQNLNHDAMYWYRQDPGQGLRLIYYSQIVNDFQKGDIAEGYSVSREKKESFPLTVTSAQKNPTAFYLCASSYVDSGNTIYFGEGSWLTVV.